The T cell receptor (beta chain) described here comes from a study of T cell responses to AZD1222 COVID-19 vaccine. Concerning this clone: Its antigen is unidentified.

This table comes from immunoSEQ multiplex PCR, and its TCRdb copy is limited to in-frame clones, with some not included. This table holds more than 100,000 clones, 87% found once. Study-wide results and caveats: Regions left unmutated in variants are reportedly the target of nearly half of spike-specific TCRs. Following two doses of AZD1222, Spike-specific TCR breadth and depth rose. Sampling that yielded the repertoires occurred only after the peak T cell response. Seropositive AZD1222 recipients at baseline numbered only five or six.

The length of the CDR3 is 21 residues. Deletions cut 4 bases from V and 2 bases from J, with 32 bases between. CDR1 is LGHDT and CDR2 is YNNKEL in the germline V gene (reference sequence). This receptor was identified in an adult in good health. The sample in question was peripheral blood, obtained on day 0 of AZD1222 vaccination. The chain uses TRBV3-1 (or the pseudogene TRBV3-2) and TRBJ2-5; the D gene could be TRBD1 or TRBD2 (5 bases each). The CDR3 coding sequence is TGTGCCAGCAGCCGCCCCGGTTGGGGAACTGAACCGGGACCAGAACAAGAGACCCAGTACTTC. Translated: CASSRPGWGTEPGPEQETQYF.